Below, 10 T cell receptor beta chains from the same sample are listed, as sequenced in a study of identical twins. From the 5' RACE reads, TCRdb called clonotypes with MiXCR, one entry per CDR3 protein. The table records 1.5 million to 2 million distinct CDR3 sequences, under 35% of them present only once. Specimen: cord blood. These receptors were obtained from a newborn girl in good health.

The chain employs TRBV7-9 and TRBJ2-2; D uncertain. CDR1 and CDR2 (germline): SEHNR, FQNEAQ (reference sequence). The CDR3 consists of 15 residues. The V end lost 1 base, the J end lost 0 bases, and 6 bases lay between the germline ends. The CDR3, as DNA: TGTGCCAGCAGCTTAGAAGGGACGAACACCGGGGAGCTGTTTTTT. Its translation: CASSLEGTNTGELFF. Full variable domain (outside the CDR3, taken from reference TRBV7-9 and TRBJ2-2): DTGVSQNPRHKITKRGQNVTFRCDPISEHNRLYWYRQTLGQGPEFLTYFQNEAQLEKSRLLSDRFSAERPKGSFSTLEIQRTEQGDSAMYLCASSLEGTNTGELFFGEGSRLTVL.

Ten or more counts support this clonotype. This chain links TRBV5-1 with TRBJ2-5; D unclear. Between the trimmed V and J ends, which lost 1 base and 3 bases, there was a span of 4 bases. Germline V gene data show CDR1 as SGHRS and CDR2 as YFSETQ. The CDR3 is 12 amino acids. CDR3: CASSLQEETQYF. The CDR3 DNA reads TGCGCCAGCAGCTTGCAGGAAGAGACCCAGTACTTC.

The J gene is TRBJ2-5, the V gene TRBV28, with 9 bases aligning to TRBD2. Looked up from germline, CDR1 is MDHEN and CDR2 is SYDVKM. Germline trimming cut 2 bases from V and 3 bases from J; bases unmatched to any gene: 4. The CDR3 length is 15 residues. The CDR3: CASSLGIAGEETQYF. The CDR3 coding sequence is TGTGCCAGCAGTTTAGGCATAGCGGGAGAAGAGACCCAGTACTTC.

This clonotype was observed a few times. This sequence joins TRBV18 and TRBJ2-3, with D possibly matching TRBD1 (6 bases). The V end lost 1 base, the J end lost 2 bases, and 10 bases lay between the germline ends. The CDR3 totals 15 residues. Germline V gives CDR1 KGHSH, CDR2 LQKENI. Here the CDR3 reads CASSPLGADTDTQYF. The CDR3 region has the DNA TGTGCCAGCTCACCACTGGGGGCCGACACAGATACGCAGTATTTT.

This chain links TRBV12-3 or TRBV12-4 with TRBJ2-5; a weak D match, TRBD2 (5 bases). This CDR3 is 16 amino acids long. Trimming shortened V by 6 bases and J by 1 base, and 18 bases separated the two germline ends. The CDR3 loop reads CASSEGRWVSQETQYF. For the CDR3, the DNA is TGTGCCAGCAGCGAAGGGAGATGGGTCAGCCAAGAGACCCAGTACTTC.

This clonotype was seen many times. The V gene is TRBV20-1, the J gene TRBJ2-3; 10 nucleotides line up with TRBD2. This CDR3 has 16 amino acids. Germline V CDR1 and CDR2: DFQATT, SNEGSKA (reference sequence). The J segment lost 2 bases and the V segment lost 3 bases, leaving 8 bases of the junction unmatched. DNA of the CDR3: TGCAGTGCTAGTGGGGTAGCGGGGGGTTTCACAGATACGCAGTATTTT. Residues: CSASGVAGGFTDTQYF.

The chain recombines TRBV20-1 with TRBJ2-7, with 8 nucleotides matching TRBD2. The CDR3 extends over 14 amino acids. V was clipped by 3 bases and J by 2 bases; unmatched bases: 6. Germline CDR1 DFQATT, CDR2 SNEGSKA (reference sequence). The CDR3 protein is CSARGAGGTYEQYF. CDR3 DNA: TGCAGTGCTAGGGGGGCGGGAGGAACCTACGAGCAGTACTTC.

This clonotype was observed a few times. The chain joins TRBV7-2 to TRBJ1-4; 7 nucleotides line up with TRBD1. The CDR3 contains 15 residues. Germline V lookup: CDR1 SGHTA, CDR2 FQGNSA. J was trimmed by 5 bases and V by 3 bases; bases with no gene match: 6. The CDR3 coding sequence is TGTGCCAGCAGCTTCCGACAGGGCCAGAATGAAAAACTGTTTTTT. This codes for CASSFRQGQNEKLFF.

This clonotype was recorded a few times. The V call is TRBV6-5, the J call TRBJ2-1; TRBD1 agrees at 8 bases. This CDR3 comprises 15 residues. CDR1 and CDR2 (germline): MNHEY, SVGAGI. Trimming took 7 bases from V and 5 from J; bases not matched to a gene: 10. The CDR3 region has the DNA TGTGCCAGCAACCATGGACAGGGATGGGACAATGAGCAGTTCTTC. Encoded protein: CASNHGQGWDNEQFF.

The V and J genes are TRBV27 and TRBJ2-3; TRBD2 matches at 10 bases. The germline V gene has CDR1 MNHEY and CDR2 SMNVEV (reference sequence). The CDR3 runs to 16 residues. Germline trimming cut 7 bases from V and 3 bases from J; bases unmatched to any gene: 10. CDR3 sequence reads: CASTALAGVLTDTQYF. CDR3 nucleotide sequence: TGTGCCAGCACCGCCCTAGCGGGAGTTTTGACAGATACGCAGTATTTT.